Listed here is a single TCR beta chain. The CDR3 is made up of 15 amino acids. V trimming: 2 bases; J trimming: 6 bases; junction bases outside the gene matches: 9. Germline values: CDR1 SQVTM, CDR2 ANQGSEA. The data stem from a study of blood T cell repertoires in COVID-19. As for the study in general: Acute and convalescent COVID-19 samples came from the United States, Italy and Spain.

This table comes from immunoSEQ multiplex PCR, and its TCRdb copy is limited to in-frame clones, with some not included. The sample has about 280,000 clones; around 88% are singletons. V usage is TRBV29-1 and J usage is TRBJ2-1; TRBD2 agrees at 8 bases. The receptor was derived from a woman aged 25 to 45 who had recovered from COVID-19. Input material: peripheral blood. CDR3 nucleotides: TGCAGCGTTGAAAGGGGTAGCGGGATTGGCAATGAGCAGTTCTTC. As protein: CSVERGSGIGNEQFF.